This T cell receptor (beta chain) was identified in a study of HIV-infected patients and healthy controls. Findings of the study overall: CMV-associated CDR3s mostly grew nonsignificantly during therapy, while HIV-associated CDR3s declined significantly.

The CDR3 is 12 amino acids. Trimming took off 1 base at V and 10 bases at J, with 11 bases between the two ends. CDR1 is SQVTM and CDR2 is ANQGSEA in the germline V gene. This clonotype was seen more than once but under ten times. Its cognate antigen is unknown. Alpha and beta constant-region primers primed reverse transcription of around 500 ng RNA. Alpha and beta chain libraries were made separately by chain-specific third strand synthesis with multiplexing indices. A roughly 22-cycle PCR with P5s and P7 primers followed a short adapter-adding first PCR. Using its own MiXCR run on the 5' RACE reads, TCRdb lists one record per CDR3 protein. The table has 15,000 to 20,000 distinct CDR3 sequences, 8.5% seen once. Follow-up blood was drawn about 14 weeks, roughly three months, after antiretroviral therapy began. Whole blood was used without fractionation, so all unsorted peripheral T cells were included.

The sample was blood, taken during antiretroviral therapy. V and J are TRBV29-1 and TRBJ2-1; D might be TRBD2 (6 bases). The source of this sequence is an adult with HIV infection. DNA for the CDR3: TGCAGCGTTGAAGGTCGGCGGGACGAGCAGTTCTTC. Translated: CSVEGRRDEQFF.